These T cell receptor beta chains were read from a single sample in a study of blood T cell repertoires in COVID-19. Profiling relied on immunoSEQ multiplex PCR, and the TCRdb table lists in-frame clones only, not all of them. Of hundreds of thousands of clones detected, approximately 89% appear once; the ten largest clones hold 6.9%. Sequences were obtained from peripheral blood. These receptors were obtained from a woman in her 30s who had recovered from COVID-19. Each CDR3 is given with its conserved first and last residue. The D gene is left open where the match is weak. The size entry is marked missing in some rows and otherwise reads once, few, many or a size class.

CDR3nt | CDR3aa | d_gene | v_gene | abundance | j_gene
TGTGCCAGCAGCCAAGCCCGCCGGACAGGGATTGTTTCAGATACGCAGTATTTT | CASSQARRTGIVSDTQYF | TRBD1 | TRBV3-1/TRBV3-2 | - | TRBJ2-3
TGCAGCGCCCAAAGGGCAGGGGACGAGCAGTACTTC | CSAQRAGDEQYF | - | TRBV29-1 | - | TRBJ2-7
TGTGCCAGCAGCCAAGGTATAGGGGAATATGGCTACACCTTC | CASSQGIGEYGYTF | - | TRBV3-1/TRBV3-2 | - | TRBJ1-2
TGTGCCAGCTCACCGGGCCCAGTTGGAACCGGGGAGCTGTTTTTT | CASSPGPVGTGELFF | - | TRBV18 | - | TRBJ2-2
TGTGCCAGCAGCTTAGGCCTAGCCCCAGGTGGGCAAGAGACCCAGTACTTC | CASSLGLAPGGQETQYF | - | TRBV7-2 | - | TRBJ2-5
TGTGCCAGCAGCCTATCCGGGACAGGGAATGAAAAACTGTTTTTT | CASSLSGTGNEKLFF | TRBD1 | TRBV7-2 | once | TRBJ1-4
TGCAGCGTAGACAGGTCCGGGGAGCTGTTTTTT | CSVDRSGELFF | - | TRBV29-1 | - | TRBJ2-2
TGTGCCAGCAGTCCCGGACACCCGAGCTCCTACAATGAGCAGTTCTTC | CASSPGHPSSYNEQFF | - | TRBV2 | - | TRBJ2-1
TGTGCCAGCAGCCAACTAGGGGATACAGGGACCCTGAACACTGAAGCTTTCTTT | CASSQLGDTGTLNTEAFF | - | TRBV3-1/TRBV3-2 | - | TRBJ1-1
TGTGCCAGCAGTGAGGGCCCCGGACAGGCAATCAATCAGCCCCAGCATTTT | CASSEGPGQAINQPQHF | TRBD1 | TRBV2 | - | TRBJ1-5
TGTGCCAGCAGCCTGTCGGGACAGGGCGGACCCGGGGAGCTGTTTTTT | CASSLSGQGGPGELFF | TRBD1 | TRBV3-1/TRBV3-2 | few | TRBJ2-2
TGTGCCAGCAGCTTATCAGGAGGGAACACTGAAGCTTTCTTT | CASSLSGGNTEAFF | - | TRBV7-3 | - | TRBJ1-1
TGTGCCAGCAGTTACTCCCTCGGGACAGGGGGGATTAGCAATCAGCCCCAGCATTTT | CASSYSLGTGGISNQPQHF | TRBD1 | TRBV6-2/TRBV6-3 | few | TRBJ1-5
TGCGCCAGCAGCCAAGACGGGGTAAAAACAGATACGCAGTATTTT | CASSQDGVKTDTQYF | - | TRBV4-1 | - | TRBJ2-3
TGTGCCAGCAGCGCTCCGGGACAGGGGGTTGGCTACACCTTC | CASSAPGQGVGYTF | TRBD1 | TRBV27 | few | TRBJ1-2
TGTGCCAGCAGCTTTCCCACTAGCGGGGGATCCTACGAGCAGTACTTC | CASSFPTSGGSYEQYF | TRBD2 | TRBV28 | - | TRBJ2-7
TGTGCCAGCAGCCAAGGACGATCTAGGTTCGACTATGGCTACACCTTC | CASSQGRSRFDYGYTF | - | TRBV3-1/TRBV3-2 | - | TRBJ1-2
TGTGCCAGCGACAGCGGGGGGGGTTACGAGCAGTACTTC | CASDSGGGYEQYF | TRBD2 | TRBV2 | once | TRBJ2-7
TGTGCCAGCAGCTCCATTTATGCGATCGAGCAGTTCTTC | CASSSIYAIEQFF | - | TRBV7-3 | - | TRBJ2-1
TGTGCCAGCAGTCGTGCGGGGGGGCCCGGTACGCAGTATTTT | CASSRAGGPGTQYF | TRBD2 | TRBV6-2/TRBV6-3 | - | TRBJ2-3
TGTGCCAGCAACAGGGGGTCGAACACCGGGGAGCTGTTTTTT | CASNRGSNTGELFF | TRBD1 | TRBV28 | once | TRBJ2-2
TGTGCCAGCAGCTTGGAGAGGGTCCCTCGGGGCTACACCTTC | CASSLERVPRGYTF | - | TRBV7-9 | few | TRBJ1-2
TGTGCCAGCTCCGCGGACATCAGGTCCTCCTACGAGCAGTACTTC | CASSADIRSSYEQYF | - | TRBV18 | few | TRBJ2-7
TGTGCCAGCTCACCCACTCACGGGGTCACTGAAGCTTTCTTT | CASSPTHGVTEAFF | - | TRBV18 | - | TRBJ1-1
TGTGCCAGCACCGGACAGGTTAATTCACCCCTCCACTTT | CASTGQVNSPLHF | TRBD1 | TRBV6-5 | - | TRBJ1-6
TGTGCCAGCAGCCCTGGACAGAATCAGCCCCAGCATTTT | CASSPGQNQPQHF | - | TRBV5-4 | - | TRBJ1-5
TGTGCCAGTACCCCGCGAGGGGGATCAGGGGCCAACGTCCTGACTTTC | CASTPRGGSGANVLTF | - | TRBV19 | - | TRBJ2-6
TGTGCCAGTAGTATAGACAGGGACACCGGGGAGCTGTTTTTT | CASSIDRDTGELFF | - | TRBV19 | - | TRBJ2-2
TGTGCCAGCAGGCCCGGAGGGGGGGTCTCTGGAAACACCATATATTTT | CASRPGGGVSGNTIYF | - | TRBV7-2 | - | TRBJ1-3
TGTGCCAGCAGCGTAGCGGGGGACAATGAAAAACTGTTTTTT | CASSVAGDNEKLFF | - | TRBV9 | - | TRBJ1-4
TGTGCCAGCAGGGAACAGAACAGGGGATATGGCTACACCTTC | CASREQNRGYGYTF | TRBD1 | TRBV28 | - | TRBJ1-2
TGTGCCAGCAGCTTGCAGGGGAAAGAGACCCAGTACTTC | CASSLQGKETQYF | - | TRBV5-8 | - | TRBJ2-5
TGTGCCAGCAGCTTGGACAGTCGGGAGACCCAGTACTTC | CASSLDSRETQYF | - | TRBV7-9 | - | TRBJ2-5
TGCAGCGTTGTTAAGGCAGGGCGGTATGGCTACACCTTC | CSVVKAGRYGYTF | - | TRBV29-1 | - | TRBJ1-2
TGTGCCAGCAGCCTACAGGGATATGGCTACACCTTC | CASSLQGYGYTF | - | TRBV7-8 | - | TRBJ1-2
TGCAGCGTTAAGCTTTTCGACTTCCGGGGTGAGCAGTTCTTC | CSVKLFDFRGEQFF | - | TRBV29-1 | few | TRBJ2-1
TGTGCCAGCAGCCCACTTGGGAGACTTTACCCCACAGATACGCAGTATTTT | CASSPLGRLYPTDTQYF | - | TRBV5-4 | - | TRBJ2-3
TGTGCCATCAGTGAGTCTGGGACAGGGAAGGACTATGGCTACACCTTC | CAISESGTGKDYGYTF | TRBD1 | TRBV10-3 | - | TRBJ1-2
TGTGCCAGCAGGAATCACGGGGGCACTGAAGCTTTCTTT | CASRNHGGTEAFF | - | TRBV7-9 | - | TRBJ1-1
TGTGCCAGCAGTTTAAGGGGAAAACGCCGCACTGAAGCTTTCTTT | CASSLRGKRRTEAFF | - | TRBV28 | - | TRBJ1-1
TGTGCCAGCAGCCCAGGGCATATCGGGGGTGAAGCTTTCTTT | CASSPGHIGGEAFF | - | TRBV3-1/TRBV3-2 | - | TRBJ1-1
TGTGCCAGCAGTTACTCACGGACAGGGGGCTCTCAGCCCCAGCATTTT | CASSYSRTGGSQPQHF | TRBD1 | TRBV6-6 | - | TRBJ1-5
TGCGCCAGCAGCTTGTCGGGCCGGGAGGAAAAACTGTTTTTT | CASSLSGREEKLFF | - | TRBV5-1 | - | TRBJ1-4
TGCGCCAGCAGCCAAGTAATGGGGGCTGACGGTCTTTACGAGCAGTACTTC | CASSQVMGADGLYEQYF | - | TRBV4-1 | - | TRBJ2-7
TGTGCCAGCAGCCCTTTGGGAGGACTAGCAACTAATGAAAAACTGTTTTTT | CASSPLGGLATNEKLFF | - | TRBV4-2 | - | TRBJ1-4
TGTGCCAGCAGTTCCCGACAGGGCCAAGACCGCTACACCTTC | CASSSRQGQDRYTF | TRBD1 | TRBV28 | once | TRBJ1-2
TGTGCCAGCAGCGACGACAGGGGCCATGAGCAGTTCTTC | CASSDDRGHEQFF | TRBD1 | TRBV7-9 | many | TRBJ2-1
TGTGCCAGCAGCCAAGATCTCGGGGAATTACGGACTGAAGCTTTCTTT | CASSQDLGELRTEAFF | - | TRBV4-2 | once | TRBJ1-1
TGTGCCAGCAGTCGGAACTCCAGGGGAGCTTTCTTT | CASSRNSRGAFF | - | TRBV4-2 | - | TRBJ1-1
TGTGCCAGTAGTATCTCCGGGACACCCTATAGCAATCAGCCCCAGCATTTT | CASSISGTPYSNQPQHF | - | TRBV19 | - | TRBJ1-5
TGTGCCAGCAGCCCCGACAGGGGGCCGGCTAATGAAAAACTGTTTTTT | CASSPDRGPANEKLFF | TRBD1 | TRBV7-9 | - | TRBJ1-4
TGTGCCAGCAGTGCAACAGAAATCAACACTGAAGCTTTCTTT | CASSATEINTEAFF | - | TRBV2 | - | TRBJ1-1
TGTGCCAGCAGCCTACTCCCGACAGGGACCAATGAGCAGTTCTTC | CASSLLPTGTNEQFF | TRBD1 | TRBV7-3 | few | TRBJ2-1
TGTGCCAGCGGGCCGTTACAGGGAACTGAAGCTTTCTTT | CASGPLQGTEAFF | - | TRBV21-1 | - | TRBJ1-1
TGTGCCAGCAGCTTACTCCAGGCAGATACGCAGTATTTT | CASSLLQADTQYF | - | TRBV7-9 | - | TRBJ2-3